The clone carrying this T cell receptor (beta chain) has at least ten counts. The antigen remains undetermined. These data come from a study of tumor-infiltrating lymphocytes in primary liver carcinoma. Notes on the study in general: A significantly higher top-250-clone fraction was found in tumors than in blood (p = 0.039).

Making TCR beta cDNA involved 400 to 600 ng total RNA and a constant-region primer. Amplification in three nested multiplex PCR rounds with slightly modified ARM-PCR gave rise to TCR beta libraries. In the first two PCR rounds, TRBV1-TRBV30 forward primers were paired with a C-beta reverse primer, and each round lasted roughly 10 cycles. TCRdb itself ran the multiplex PCR reads through MiXCR, one entry per CDR3 protein. The sample holds some 190,000 distinct CDR3 sequences, 85% seen once. The CDR3 spans 12 residues. Germline V gives CDR1 SEHNR, CDR2 FQNEAQ (reference sequence). The germline V and J ends were trimmed by 0 bases and 9 bases, with 6 bases remaining between them. Co-extracting RNA and DNA was done with roughly 17-32 mg of unsorted bulk tissue as input. Surgical resection served as treatment for the primary liver carcinoma of these patients.

Sequencing input: tumor tissue from primary liver carcinoma. The sequence was obtained from a man aged 40-55 years with primary liver carcinoma and hepatitis B virus infection. The chain is built from TRBV7-9 and TRBJ1-5, with D uncertain. The DNA of the CDR3 is TGTGCCAGCAGCTTAGCGGATGCGCCCCAGCATTTT. It is translated as CASSLADAPQHF.